Listed here are 5 T cell receptor beta chains from one sample, sequenced in a study of T cells in tuberculosis. The method was immunoSEQ multiplex PCR; TCRdb's version includes in-frame clones alone and lacks a portion of them. The table shows about 29,000 clones, with around 89% occurring only once. The sequencing sample was made of PBMCs. The receptor source for this set is a donor aged 10-35 years with latent tuberculosis or without tuberculosis infection.

The chain recombines TRBV5-6 with TRBJ2-7; tentatively, D is TRBD1 (5 bases). Trimming removed 0 bases from V and 6 bases from J, with 16 bases in between. The V gene's germline CDR1 is SGHDT and CDR2 YYEEEE. CDR3 length equals 15 residues. CDR3 protein: CASSLVKQALGEQYF. CDR3 DNA sequence: TGTGCCAGCAGCTTGGTTAAACAGGCCCTGGGCGAGCAGTACTTC. Combining the CDR3 with reference TRBV5-6 and TRBJ2-7 gives the whole variable domain DAGVTQSPTHLIKTRGQQVTLRCSPKSGHDTVSWYQQALGQGPQFIFQYYEEEERQRGNFPDRFSGHQFPNYSSELNVNALLLGDSALYLCASSLVKQALGEQYFGPGTRLTVT.

The chain recombines TRBV27 with TRBJ1-5, with D maybe TRBD1 (6 bases). Germline V gives CDR1 MNHEY, CDR2 SMNVEV (reference sequence). V was cut by 6 bases and J by 4 bases, with 16 bases left in between. This CDR3 comprises 15 residues. The CDR3 here is CASSTRGQLNQPQHF. The DNA for the CDR3 is TGTGCCAGCAGCACCCGAGGACAGCTAAATCAGCCCCAGCATTTT.

The gene calls are TRBV29-1 and TRBJ1-2, with a weak D call TRBD1 (6 bases). Trimming pared 0 bases from V and 4 bases from J, leaving 12 bases between. The CDR3 has 14 amino acids. CDR1 is SQVTM, CDR2 ANQGSEA, per germline. The CDR3 loop is CSVEEDQGPYGYTF. In DNA form, the CDR3 reads TGCAGCGTTGAAGAGGATCAGGGGCCCTATGGCTACACCTTC.

This clone was detected once. The chain recombines TRBV9 with TRBJ1-2; D gene unclear. The CDR3 spans 12 residues. The germline V gene encodes CDR1 SGDLS and CDR2 YYNGEE. V lost 3 bases, J lost 7 bases, and 10 bases lay in between. CDR3 coding DNA: TGTGCCAGCAGCGCCGGGGTCCGTGGCTACACCTTC. Encoded protein: CASSAGVRGYTF.

CDR3 coding DNA: TGTGCCAGCAGTGTCCAACAGGGTGACTACGAGCAGTACTTC. It yields the protein CASSVQQGDYEQYF. V usage is TRBV6-1 and J usage is TRBJ2-7; perhaps TRBD1 as D (6 bases). Germline V gene sequence: CDR1 MNHNS, CDR2 SASEGT. V shed 4 bases and J shed 3 bases, with 13 bases lying between them. This CDR3 is built from 14 residues.